This T cell receptor (beta chain) was observed in a study of CD8+ T cells in alopecia areata. Study summary: Transfer of skin from approximately 6-12-month-old C3H/HeJ graft donors with spontaneous alopecia was made to approximately 7-11-week-old female C3H/HeJ mice.

cDNA reverse transcribed from extracted RNA served as the sequencing template. The assay was immunoSEQ multiplex PCR, and TCRdb's table has in-frame clones only and misses some. The sample has around 300,000 clones, none seen only once. Whole-study findings and limits: Between patients, shared TCR sequences were less clear than in mice. This was possibly due in part to HLA diversity in the patient population.

With regard to this clone: Its antigen is currently unknown. Mouse gene names apply. The read halts 4 residues ahead of the CDR3 end, with the missing end drawn from the germline J gene. Different DNA sequences within this sample yield the same CDR3.

Researchers sorted pooled cutaneous lymph node cells on the basis of CD4, CD8alpha, NKG2D, NKG2ACE and other markers. The CDR3 totals 15 residues. The ends lost 0 bases at V and 4 bases at J; junction bases unmatched: 2. Germline-derived CDR1 and CDR2 are NSQYPW and LRSPGD (reference sequence). The sample was CD4+ T cells sorted from a lymph node. This sequence was found in a C3H/HeJ mouse with alopecia areata. This strain has MHC haplotype H2-k. The gene calls are TRBV1 and TRBJ1-1; 10 bases fit TRBD1. CDR3 bases read: TGCACCTGCAGTGCAGATAGGACAGGGGGCACA. Amino acid sequence: CTCSADRTGGT. In full, the CDR3 reads CTCSADRTGGTEVFF.